A single sample is the source of the 14 T cell receptor beta chains below, sequenced in a study of Ad26.COV2.S vaccination and SARS-CoV-2 variants (dated by TCRdb to the early 2020s). The library was produced with the immunoSEQ multiplex PCR assay. The clones in this table, taken by TCRdb from immuneACCESS, are in-frame only. Not every clone is retained; where verified, under half of the shortfall comes from an unresolved V gene, and the cause of the rest is unknown. The sample contains about 440,000 clones, about nine tenths of them found a single time. The ten most abundant clones make up less than 4.5% of the sample. The intended sense of this specimen's treatment or condition label: around 19 received Ad26.COV2.S at low or high dose, single or two shots; several received placebo; per-sample allocation not given. Repertoires of vaccine and placebo recipients were sequenced from samples taken on day 63 after the first injection.

The sample in question was peripheral blood, obtained in a trial of Ad26.COV2.S vaccine versus placebo. The source is a person between 18 and 60 years old who received the Ad26.COV2.S COVID-19 vaccine or a placebo.

The chain combines TRBV4-3 with TRBJ2-1; TRBD2 aligns across 7 bases. The CDR3 contains 15 residues. The junction had 2 bases not matched to a gene; V was cut back by 3 bases and J by 0 bases. Germline-derived CDR1 and CDR2 are LGHNA and YSLEER. CDR3 residues: CASSQSGNSYNEQFF. CDR3 sequence (DNA): TGCGCCAGCAGCCAGAGCGGGAACTCCTACAATGAGCAGTTCTTC.

This chain joins TRBV6-1 and TRBJ2-1; D not resolved. The V gene's germline CDR1 is MNHNS and CDR2 SASEGT. The CDR3 runs to 13 residues. V was trimmed by 3 bases and J by 9 bases, leaving 12 bases between them. The CDR3 nucleotides read TGTGCCAGCAGTGAGCATGTGACCAGTGAGCAGTTCTTC. Translated, it gives CASSEHVTSEQFF.

J is TRBJ2-2 and V is TRBV6-2 or TRBV6-3, with D unresolved. V was shortened by 6 bases and J by 7 bases, with 18 bases between the two germline ends. The CDR3 covers 15 residues. The V gene's germline CDR1 is MNHEY and CDR2 SVGEGT. CDR3 protein: CASSPTRGPGGELFF. In nucleotides, the CDR3 is TGTGCCAGCAGCCCCACACGTGGTCCGGGCGGGGAGCTGTTTTTT.

The chain couples TRBV7-9 to TRBJ1-1, with D maybe TRBD1 (5 bases). The CDR3 has 15 amino acids. Germline CDR1 reads SEHNR; CDR2 reads FQNEAQ (reference sequence). V was cut by 0 bases and J by 3 bases, with 11 bases left in between. The CDR3 DNA sequence: TGTGCCAGCAGCTTAGCGGAGGGGACCTACACTGAAGCTTTCTTT. Translating it yields CASSLAEGTYTEAFF.

This chain links TRBV5-1 with TRBJ1-3; D might be TRBD1 (5 bases). Germline V gene sequence: CDR1 SGHRS, CDR2 YFSETQ. CDR3 size: 15 residues. V dropped 5 bases and J dropped 2 bases, with 14 bases sitting between them. The DNA of the CDR3 is TGCGCCAGCAGGGGGGGAGCAGGGCCTGGAAACACCATATATTTT. It encodes CASRGGAGPGNTIYF.

The J gene is TRBJ2-3, the V gene TRBV7-8; D remains ambiguous. This CDR3 spans 14 amino acids. Germline V gene sequence: CDR1 SGHVS, CDR2 FQNEAQ. With 8 bases removed from V and 2 bases from J, the gap between germline ends came to 14 bases. The CDR3 region is CASGLVETTDTQYF. The CDR3 DNA sequence: TGTGCCAGCGGCCTAGTTGAGACCACAGATACGCAGTATTTT.

In its sample, this clone was seen once. V is TRBV28 and J is TRBJ2-7; the D gene is possibly TRBD2 (6 bases). The germline V and J ends were trimmed by 6 bases and 2 bases, with 14 bases remaining between them. The CDR3 contains 14 residues. Per germline, CDR1 MDHEN and CDR2 SYDVKM. The CDR3 DNA reads TGTGCCAGCAGCCTGGGACTTTCACCCTACGAGCAGTACTTC. The encoded protein is CASSLGLSPYEQYF.

In this sample, this clone turned up once. This chain joins TRBV13 and TRBJ2-5; 7 nucleotides agree with TRBD1. Germline values: CDR1 PRHDT, CDR2 FYEKMQ (reference sequence). This CDR3 comprises 16 residues. Trimming took 5 bases from V and 5 from J; bases not matched to a gene: 14. CDR3 nucleotide sequence: TGTGCCAGCAGCATAAGGACAGGCCCGACATCGGAGACCCAGTACTTC. Its protein product is CASSIRTGPTSETQYF.

The genes are TRBV9 and TRBJ2-7; D uncertain. Germline V CDR1 and CDR2: SGDLS, YYNGEE. This CDR3 is built from 13 residues. Trimming shortened V by 4 bases and J by 7 bases, and 15 bases separated the two germline ends. The CDR3 sequence is CASSILAAGEQYF. DNA for the CDR3: TGTGCCAGCAGCATATTAGCTGCTGGGGAGCAGTACTTC.

V gene TRBV28 combines with J gene TRBJ1-3, with D unresolved. This CDR3 has 14 amino acids. The V gene lost 2 bases and the J gene lost 2 bases, with 7 bases spanning the gap. Germline assignment: CDR1 MDHEN and CDR2 SYDVKM. CDR3 in amino acids: CASSLGLTGNTIYF. The CDR3 coding sequence is TGTGCCAGCAGTTTAGGACTAACTGGAAACACCATATATTTT.

Points on this clone: The same CDR3 also results from other DNA sequences found in this sample. The chain is built from TRBV5-4 and TRBJ1-1, with 8 bases that match TRBD1. V lost 1 base, J lost 5 bases, and 1 base stayed unmatched. This CDR3 comprises 13 residues. The germline CDR1 and CDR2 sequences are SGHNT and YYREEE (reference sequence). For the CDR3, the DNA is TGTGCCAGCAGCTTGACAGGGGGGACTGAAGCTTTCTTT. Protein sequence: CASSLTGGTEAFF.

The V and J genes are TRBV12-5 and TRBJ2-1; D may correspond to TRBD1 or TRBD2 (5 bases each). CDR3 length: 16 amino acids. The V and J ends lost 5 bases and 2 bases respectively, with 16 bases between them. Germline values: CDR1 LGHNT, CDR2 FRNRAP. This chain's CDR3 is CASGPGTPLTYNEQFF. In DNA form, the CDR3 reads TGTGCTAGTGGTCCCGGGACCCCTTTAACCTACAATGAGCAGTTCTTC. The full variable domain, with the rest looked up from reference TRBV12-5 and TRBJ2-1, is DARVTQTPRHKVTEMGQEVTMRCQPILGHNTVFWYRQTMMQGLELLAYFRNRAPLDDSGMPKDRFSAEMPDATLATLKIQPSEPRDSAVYFCASGPGTPLTYNEQFFGPGTRLTVL.

The V gene is TRBV24-1, the J gene TRBJ2-3; possibly TRBD1 for D (7 bases). This CDR3 contains 14 residues. The V gene lost 6 bases and the J gene lost 3 bases, with 12 bases spanning the gap. Germline values: CDR1 KGHDR, CDR2 SFDVKD. The CDR3 DNA sequence: TGTGCCACCAGTTTCCAGGGGGGTACAGATACGCAGTATTTT. This gives the protein CATSFQGGTDTQYF.

This chain uses TRBV28 with TRBJ2-5; no definite D call. Trimming shortened V by 2 bases and J by 7 bases, and 17 bases separated the two germline ends. This CDR3 comprises 15 residues. CDR1 MDHEN and CDR2 SYDVKM come from the germline V gene. DNA of the CDR3: TGTGCCAGCAGTTTACAGCCAGGCAGTTCGGGGACCCAGTACTTC. Protein product: CASSLQPGSSGTQYF.